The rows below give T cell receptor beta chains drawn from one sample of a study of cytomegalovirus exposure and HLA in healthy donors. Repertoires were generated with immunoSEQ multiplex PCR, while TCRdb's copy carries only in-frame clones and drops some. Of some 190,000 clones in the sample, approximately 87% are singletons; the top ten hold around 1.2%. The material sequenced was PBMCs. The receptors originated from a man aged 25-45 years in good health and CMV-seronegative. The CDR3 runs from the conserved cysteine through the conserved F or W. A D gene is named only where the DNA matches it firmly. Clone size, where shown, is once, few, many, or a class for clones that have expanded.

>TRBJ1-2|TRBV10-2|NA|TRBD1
TGCGCCAGCAGTGGGCAGGGGGCGAGCTATGGCTACACCTTC
CASSGQGASYGYTF
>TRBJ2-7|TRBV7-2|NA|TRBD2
TGTGCCAGCAGCTTTAGCGGGGGTGCCTCCTACGAGCAGTACTTC
CASSFSGGASYEQYF
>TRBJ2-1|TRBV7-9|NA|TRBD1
TGTGCCAGCAGCTCCACAGGGGTTCGGGAGCAGTTCTTC
CASSSTGVREQFF
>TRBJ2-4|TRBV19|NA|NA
TGTGCCAGTAGTATAATCCAGTCTAGCGCGGCCAAAAACAGTCAGTACTTC
CASSIIQSSAAKNSQYF
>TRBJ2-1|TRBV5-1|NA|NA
TGCGCCAGCAGGGAGGCGTACAATGAGCAGTTCTTC
CASREAYNEQFF
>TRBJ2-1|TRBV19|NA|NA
TGTGCCAGTAGTCCGCGGACTTTTGGATCCTACAATGAGCAGTTCTTC
CASSPRTFGSYNEQFF
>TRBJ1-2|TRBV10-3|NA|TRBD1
TGTGCCATCAGCCAACAGGGGGCTCGGGGTGGCTACACCTTC
CAISQQGARGGYTF
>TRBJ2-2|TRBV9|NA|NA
TGTGCCAGCAGCAGAAGAAAAGTAGCAACGAAAAACACCGGGGAGCTGTTTTTT
CASSRRKVATKNTGELFF
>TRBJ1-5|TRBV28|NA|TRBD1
TGTGCCAGCATCTTCACAGGGGGCGACGATCAGCCCCAGCATTTT
CASIFTGGDDQPQHF
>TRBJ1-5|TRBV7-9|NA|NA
TGTGCCAGCAGCCTTGACAGTACTAATCAGCCCCAGCATTTT
CASSLDSTNQPQHF
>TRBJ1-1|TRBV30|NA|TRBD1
TGTGCCTGGAGTCCTTCGGACAGGGTGAACACTGAAGCTTTCTTT
CAWSPSDRVNTEAFF
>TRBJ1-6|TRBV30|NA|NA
TGTGCCTGGAGTGTAACTGAAAGAACCCTCCACTTT
CAWSVTERTLHF
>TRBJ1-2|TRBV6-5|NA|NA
TGTGCCAGCAGCCAGGGCGGAGGGGCAGAAGGCTACACCTTC
CASSQGGGAEGYTF
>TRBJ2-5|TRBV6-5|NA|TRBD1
TGTGCCAGCAGGGACAGGGAAGAGACCCAGTACTTC
CASRDREETQYF
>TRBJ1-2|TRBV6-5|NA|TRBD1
TGTGCCAGCAGTTACTCACGACAGGGAGTTGGCTACACCTTC
CASSYSRQGVGYTF
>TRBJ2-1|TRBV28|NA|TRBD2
TGTGCCAGCAGCCGGGGACTAGCGGGACAGAATGAGCAGTTCTTC
CASSRGLAGQNEQFF
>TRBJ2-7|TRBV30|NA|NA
TGTGCCTGGAGCGCCCCGCGGACAGCGGGGAAGTCCGAGCAGTACTTC
CAWSAPRTAGKSEQYF
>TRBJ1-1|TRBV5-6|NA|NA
TGTGCCAGCAGCAGGCTCAACAGGGCGGGGAACACTGAAGCTTTCTTT
CASSRLNRAGNTEAFF
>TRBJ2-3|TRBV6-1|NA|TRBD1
TGTGCCAGCAGGCGGGACAGGGGGACCACAGATACGCAGTATTTT
CASRRDRGTTDTQYF
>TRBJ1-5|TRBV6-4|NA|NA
TGTGCCAGCAGTGAATCGTCCGGGGGGAATCAGCCCCAGCATTTT
CASSESSGGNQPQHF
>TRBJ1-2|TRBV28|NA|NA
TGTGCCAGCAGTTTGATCCGGTATGGCTACACCTTC
CASSLIRYGYTF
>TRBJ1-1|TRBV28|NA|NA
TGTGCCAGCAGTACTCCGGGCAGGGGAGATGCTGAAGCTTTCTTT
CASSTPGRGDAEAFF
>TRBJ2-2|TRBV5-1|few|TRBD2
TGCGCCAGCAGCCAGGGACTAGCTAACACCGGGGAGCTGTTTTTT
CASSQGLANTGELFF
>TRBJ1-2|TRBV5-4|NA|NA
TGTGCCAGCAGCCTACCCCCCGCCGACTATGGCTACACCTTC
CASSLPPADYGYTF
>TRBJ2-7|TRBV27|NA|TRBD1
TGTGCCAGCAGGTCCTGGGACAGGGGTTACGAGCAGTACTTC
CASRSWDRGYEQYF
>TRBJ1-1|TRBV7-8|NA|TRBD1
TGTGCCAGCAGCTCGACAGGGTTGAGCACTGAAGCTTTCTTT
CASSSTGLSTEAFF
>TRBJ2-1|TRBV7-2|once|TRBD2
TGTGCCAGCAGCCGATGGACTAGCGGGGAATACAATGAGCAGTTCTTC
CASSRWTSGEYNEQFF
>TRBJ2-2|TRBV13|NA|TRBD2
TGTGCCAGCAGCTACGGACTAGCGGGGGGCGCCGGGGAGCTGTTTTTT
CASSYGLAGGAGELFF
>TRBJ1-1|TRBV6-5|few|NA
TGTGCCAGCAGTCCGCGACCCACCCTTTGGACCGGGACAAGGTTT
CASSPRPTLWTGTRF
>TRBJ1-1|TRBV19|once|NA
TGTGCCAGTAGTACCCCGGGGGGTTACACTGAAGCTTTCTTT
CASSTPGGYTEAFF
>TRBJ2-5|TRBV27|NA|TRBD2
TGTGCCAGCAGTCCCCTGAGCGGGGGGCTCTTTGGGACCCAGTACTTC
CASSPLSGGLFGTQYF
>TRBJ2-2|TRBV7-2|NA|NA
TGTGCCAGCAGCCCCCGTGGGGCGGCGAACACCGGGGAGCTGTTTTTT
CASSPRGAANTGELFF
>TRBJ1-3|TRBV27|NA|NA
TGTGCCAGCAGTCCTCGACTAATCTCTGGAAACACCATATATTTT
CASSPRLISGNTIYF
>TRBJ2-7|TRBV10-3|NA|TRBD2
TGTGCCATCAGTGAAACTAGCGTAACCTACGAGCAGTACTTC
CAISETSVTYEQYF
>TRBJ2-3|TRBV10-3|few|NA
TGTGCCATCAGTGAGTCTAGCAGATACACAGATACGCAGTATTTT
CAISESSRYTDTQYF
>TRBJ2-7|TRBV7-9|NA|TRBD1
TGTTCCAGCAGCTTAGGTAGGGGCAGGGGGCCCTACGAGCAGTACTTC
CSSSLGRGRGPYEQYF
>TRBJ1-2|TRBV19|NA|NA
TGTGCCAGTAGTATCAGGGGTTCGCATGGCTACACCTTC
CASSIRGSHGYTF
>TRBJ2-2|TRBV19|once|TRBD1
TGTGCCAGTAGTTCAGGGGGCGGGTACACCGGGGAGCTGTTTTTT
CASSSGGGYTGELFF
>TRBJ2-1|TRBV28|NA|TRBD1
TGTGCCAGCAGTTTGGGACAGGGGGCGAATGAGCAGTTCTTC
CASSLGQGANEQFF
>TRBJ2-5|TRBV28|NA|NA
TGTGCCAGCAGTTTTGGGAGTTTGGAGACCCAGTACTTC
CASSFGSLETQYF
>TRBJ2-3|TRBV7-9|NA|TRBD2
TGTGCCAGCAGCTTAGGCCCTAACAGACTAGCCCTCATCGATACGCAGTATTTT
CASSLGPNRLALIDTQYF
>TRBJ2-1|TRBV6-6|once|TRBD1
TGTGCCGTGGCGAAACGGGACAGCTACAATGAGCAGTTCTTC
CAVAKRDSYNEQFF
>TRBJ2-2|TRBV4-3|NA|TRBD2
TGCGCCAGCAGCCAAGAGGGAATAGCGGGGTTGAACACCGGGGAGCTGTTTTTT
CASSQEGIAGLNTGELFF
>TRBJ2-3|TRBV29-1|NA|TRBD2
TGCAGCGTTGGGACTAGCGGGAGAGTGTTAGATACGCAGTATTTT
CSVGTSGRVLDTQYF
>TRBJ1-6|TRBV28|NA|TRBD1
TGTGCCAGCAGCCGCGCCGGGACAGAGAGCCGCTCCCTCCACTTT
CASSRAGTESRSLHF
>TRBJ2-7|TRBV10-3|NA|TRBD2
TGTGCCATCAGTGAACTAGCGGAGCCGTACGAGCAGTACTTC
CAISELAEPYEQYF
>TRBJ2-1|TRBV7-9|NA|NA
TGTGCCAGCAGCGGACATTACAATGAGCAGTTCTTC
CASSGHYNEQFF
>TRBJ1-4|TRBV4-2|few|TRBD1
TGTGCCAGCAACTCCGGTCCGGGACAGCCTAATGAAAAACTGTTTTTT
CASNSGPGQPNEKLFF
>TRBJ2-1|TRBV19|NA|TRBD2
TGTGCCAGTAGTATAGATCTTGGACTAGCGGGAGGGAATGAGCAGTTCTTC
CASSIDLGLAGGNEQFF
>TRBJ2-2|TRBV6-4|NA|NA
TGTGCCAGCAGTCCCAGGGACACCGGGGAGCTGTTTTTT
CASSPRDTGELFF
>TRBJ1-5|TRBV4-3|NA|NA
TGCGCCAGCAGCCAAGAAGTGGGGGGGAATCAGCCCCAGCATTTT
CASSQEVGGNQPQHF
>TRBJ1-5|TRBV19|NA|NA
TGTGCCAGTAGTATTAGTCTGGTTAGCAATCAGCCCCAGCATTTT
CASSISLVSNQPQHF
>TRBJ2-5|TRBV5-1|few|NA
TGCGCCAGCAGCTTGGACGGGGGACGGTTACAAGAGACCCAGTACTTC
CASSLDGGRLQETQYF
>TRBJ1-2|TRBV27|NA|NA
TGTGCCAGCAGTTTAGGAGCCAACTATGGCTACACCTTC
CASSLGANYGYTF
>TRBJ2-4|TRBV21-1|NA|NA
TGTGCCAGCAGCAACAAAGCGGGACCCAAAAACATTCAGTACTTC
CASSNKAGPKNIQYF
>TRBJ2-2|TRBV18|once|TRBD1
TGTGCCAGCTCACCAGACAGGGCCTACACCGGGGAGCTGTTTTTT
CASSPDRAYTGELFF
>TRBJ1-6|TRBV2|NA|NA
TGTGCCAGCAGTGTATCTCGTAGCTCCTATAATTCACCCCTCCACTTT
CASSVSRSSYNSPLHF
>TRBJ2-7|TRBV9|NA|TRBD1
TGTGCCAGCAGCGCACGTCCGGGACAGGAGCCCTTCGTGTCCCCGTACGAGCAGTACTTC
CASSARPGQEPFVSPYEQYF
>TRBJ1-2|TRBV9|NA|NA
TGTGCCAGCACTGTAACAGCGGATGACTATGGCTACACCTTC
CASTVTADDYGYTF
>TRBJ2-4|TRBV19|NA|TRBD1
TGTGCCAGTAGCATGGGACAGGAAGGGGCTCTCGGCAAAAACATTCAGTACTTC
CASSMGQEGALGKNIQYF